This TCR beta chain was identified in a study of beta chain features in type 1 diabetes. This clone came up a few times. The antigen remains unidentified. This CDR3 is built from 14 residues. CDR1 MNHNS and CDR2 SASEGT come from the germline V gene. The V gene end was trimmed by 8 bases and the J gene end by 5 bases; junction bases not matched to a gene: 4. cDNA synthesis used the whole RNA isolate, giving expressed TCRB sequences. Generated by immunoSEQ multiplex PCR, the TCRdb table keeps only in-frame clones and is missing some. Of some 150,000 clones in the sample, roughly 11% were seen once. Study-wide points: Equally in patients and controls, shorter templates might have been favored by PCR.

One heparinised draw, averaging around 120 mL, was taken per donor. It was via CD45RO/CCR7/CD25/CD127/CD95/CD27 that CD4+ naive, central memory, regulatory and stem cell-like memory cells were sorted. V gene TRBV6-1 combines with J gene TRBJ1-6; TRBD1 agrees at 9 bases. The sequencing input was central memory CD4+ T cells from blood. This sequence originates from a man aged 18 to 30 in good health. The CDR3 spells CASSRQGDNSPLHF. The CDR3 bases are TGTGCCAGCTCCCGACAGGGGGATAATTCACCCCTCCACTTT.